The clone carrying this T cell receptor beta chain has only a few counts. Its target is not known. The data were taken from a study of T cell repertoires in cytomegalovirus infection. Overall study context: Indicated by public TCR beta signatures were CMV infection and matching HLA type. Whole-study results and caveats: Dominant in the ex vivo response were TCR beta clonotypes restricted by HLA-C and specific for CMV.

TCRdb processed the reads anew with MiXCR; each CDR3 protein has one entry. Of around 310,000 distinct CDR3 sequences in the sample, about a sixth are singletons; the top ten hold around 11%. Between the trimmed V and J ends, which lost 2 bases and 6 bases, there was a span of 13 bases. The CDR3 is 15 residues long. The germline gives CDR1 MNHEY, CDR2 SMNVEV (reference sequence). The origin of this receptor is a human donor in good health (CMV status not recorded). Some clones in this sample may be carry-over from other donors' samples. The sample consisted of PBMCs. The gene calls are TRBV27 and TRBJ2-2; D perhaps matches TRBD1 (5 bases). This chain's CDR3 is CASSLKGLYSGELFF. DNA of the CDR3: TGTGCCAGCAGTTTAAAGGGGCTGTACTCCGGGGAGCTGTTTTTT.